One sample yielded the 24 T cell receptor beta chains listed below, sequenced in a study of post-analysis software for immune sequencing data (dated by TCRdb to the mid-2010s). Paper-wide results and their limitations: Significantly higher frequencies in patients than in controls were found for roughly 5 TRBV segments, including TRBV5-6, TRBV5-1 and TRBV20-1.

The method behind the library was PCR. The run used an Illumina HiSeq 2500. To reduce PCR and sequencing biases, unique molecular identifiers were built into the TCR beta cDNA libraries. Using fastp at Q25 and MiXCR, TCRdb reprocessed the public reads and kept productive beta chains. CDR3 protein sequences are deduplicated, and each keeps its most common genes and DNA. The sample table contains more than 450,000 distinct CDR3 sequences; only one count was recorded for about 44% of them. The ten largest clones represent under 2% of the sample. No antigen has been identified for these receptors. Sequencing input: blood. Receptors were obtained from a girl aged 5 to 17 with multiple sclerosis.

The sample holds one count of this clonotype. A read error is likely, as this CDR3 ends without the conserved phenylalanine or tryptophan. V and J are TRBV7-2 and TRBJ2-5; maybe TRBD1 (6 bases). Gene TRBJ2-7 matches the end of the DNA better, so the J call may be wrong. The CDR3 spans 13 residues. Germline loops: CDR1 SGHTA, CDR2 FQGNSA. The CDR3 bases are TGTGCCAGCAGCTTCACAGGGTTTCACGAGCAGTACTGC. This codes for CASSFTGFHEQYC.

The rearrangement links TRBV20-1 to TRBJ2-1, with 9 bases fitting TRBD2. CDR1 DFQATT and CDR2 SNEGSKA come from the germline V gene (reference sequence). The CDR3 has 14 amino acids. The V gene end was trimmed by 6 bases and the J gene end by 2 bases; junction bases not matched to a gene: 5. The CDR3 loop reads CSALSGGAYNEQFF. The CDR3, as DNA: TGCAGTGCACTTAGCGGGGGCGCCTACAATGAGCAGTTCTTC.

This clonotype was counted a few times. This chain's CDR3 is CASSLGAREQYF. The CDR3 nucleotides are TGTGCCAGCAGTTTAGGGGCGAGAGAGCAGTACTTC. The chain couples TRBV12-3 or TRBV12-4 to TRBJ2-7; no reliable D call. V was trimmed by 1 base and J by 7 bases, leaving 8 bases between them. The CDR3 is 12 amino acids.

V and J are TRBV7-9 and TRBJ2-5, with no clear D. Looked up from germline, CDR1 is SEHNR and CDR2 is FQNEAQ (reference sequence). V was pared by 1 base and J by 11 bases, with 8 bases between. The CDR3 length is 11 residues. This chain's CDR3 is CASSLVDQQYF. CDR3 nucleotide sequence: TGTGCCAGCAGCTTAGTGGATCAGCAGTACTTC.

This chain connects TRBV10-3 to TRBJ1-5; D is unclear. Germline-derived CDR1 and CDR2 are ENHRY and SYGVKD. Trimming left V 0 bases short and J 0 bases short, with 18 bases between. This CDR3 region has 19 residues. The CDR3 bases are TGTGCCATCAGTGAGTCCTCTTGGGATCCTCAATATAGCAATCAGCCCCAGCATTTT. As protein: CAISESSWDPQYSNQPQHF.

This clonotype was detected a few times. In nucleotides, the CDR3 is TGTGCCAGCACCCCTGGGTCAGGACGGGACAATGAGCAGTTCTTC. This translates into CASTPGSGRDNEQFF. The rearrangement links TRBV6-5 to TRBJ2-1; no clear D gene. This CDR3 is built from 15 residues. V lost 7 bases and J 5 bases, leaving 18 bases between the germline ends. Germline assignment: CDR1 MNHEY and CDR2 SVGAGI.

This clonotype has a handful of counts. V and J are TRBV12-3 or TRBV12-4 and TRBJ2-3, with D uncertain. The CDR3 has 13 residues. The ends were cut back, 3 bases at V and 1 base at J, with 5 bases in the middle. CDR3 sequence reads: CASSFARTDTQYF. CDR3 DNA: TGTGCCAGCAGTTTTGCCCGCACAGATACGCAGTATTTT.

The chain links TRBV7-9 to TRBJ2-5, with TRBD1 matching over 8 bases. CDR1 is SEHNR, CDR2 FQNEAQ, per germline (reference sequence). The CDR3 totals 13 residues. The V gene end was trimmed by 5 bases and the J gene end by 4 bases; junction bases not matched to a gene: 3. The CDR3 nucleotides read TGTGCCAGCAGCGAAGACAGGGGAGAGACCCAGTACTTC. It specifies CASSEDRGETQYF.

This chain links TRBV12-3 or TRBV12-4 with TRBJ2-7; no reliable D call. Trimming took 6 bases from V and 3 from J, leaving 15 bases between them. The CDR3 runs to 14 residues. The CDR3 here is CASRSFGPYYEQYF. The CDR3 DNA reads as TGTGCCAGCAGATCCTTCGGCCCCTACTACGAGCAGTACTTC.

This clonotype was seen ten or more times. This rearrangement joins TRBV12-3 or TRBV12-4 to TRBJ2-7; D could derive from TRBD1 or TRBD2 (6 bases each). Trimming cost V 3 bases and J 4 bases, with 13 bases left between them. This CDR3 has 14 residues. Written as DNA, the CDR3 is TGTGCCAGCAGTTTGGGGGGCTACCAATACGAGCAGTACTTC. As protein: CASSLGGYQYEQYF.

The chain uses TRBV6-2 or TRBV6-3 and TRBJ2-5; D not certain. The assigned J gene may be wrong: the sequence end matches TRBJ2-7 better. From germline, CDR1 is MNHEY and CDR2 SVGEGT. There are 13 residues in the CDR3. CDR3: CASSFQPTYEQYF. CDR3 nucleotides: TGTGCCAGCAGTTTTCAGCCTACCTACGAGCAGTACTTC.

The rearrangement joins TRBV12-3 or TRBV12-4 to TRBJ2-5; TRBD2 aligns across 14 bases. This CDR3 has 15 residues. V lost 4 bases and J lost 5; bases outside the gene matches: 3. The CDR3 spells CASSSTSGGAETQYF. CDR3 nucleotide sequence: TGTGCCAGCAGTTCGACTAGCGGGGGGGCGGAGACCCAGTACTTC.

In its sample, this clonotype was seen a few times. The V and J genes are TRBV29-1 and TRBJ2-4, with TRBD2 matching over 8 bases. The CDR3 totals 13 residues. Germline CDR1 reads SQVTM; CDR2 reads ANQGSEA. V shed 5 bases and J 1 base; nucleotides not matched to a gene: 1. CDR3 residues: CSVLAGAKNIQYF. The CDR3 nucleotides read TGCAGCGTTTTAGCGGGGGCCAAAAACATTCAGTACTTC. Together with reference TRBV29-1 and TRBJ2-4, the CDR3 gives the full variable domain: SAVISQKPSRDICQRGTSLTIQCQVDSQVTMMFWYRQQPGQSLTLIATANQGSEATYESGFVIDKFPISRPNLTFSTLTVSNMSPEDSSIYLCSVLAGAKNIQYFGAGTRLSVL.

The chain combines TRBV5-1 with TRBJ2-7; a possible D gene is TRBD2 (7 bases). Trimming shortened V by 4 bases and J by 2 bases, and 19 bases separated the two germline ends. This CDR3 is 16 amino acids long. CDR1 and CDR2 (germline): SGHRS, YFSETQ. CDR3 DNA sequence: TGCGCCAGCAGCCCTGGCGCGGGGGCTAATACCTACGAGCAGTACTTC. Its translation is CASSPGAGANTYEQYF.

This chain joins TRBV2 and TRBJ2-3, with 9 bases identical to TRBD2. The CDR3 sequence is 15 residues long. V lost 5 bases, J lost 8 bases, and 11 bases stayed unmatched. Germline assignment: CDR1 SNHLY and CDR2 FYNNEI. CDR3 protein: CASSRGLASSRTQYF. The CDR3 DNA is TGTGCCAGCAGTAGGGGACTAGCCTCTAGTCGTACGCAGTATTTT.

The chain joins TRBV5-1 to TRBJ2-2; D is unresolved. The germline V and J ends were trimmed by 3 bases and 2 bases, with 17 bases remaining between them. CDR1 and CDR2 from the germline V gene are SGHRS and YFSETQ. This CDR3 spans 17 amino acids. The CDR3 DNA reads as TGCGCCAGCAGCTCGACAAGAGCGAAAGTCAACACCGGGGAGCTGTTTTTT. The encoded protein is CASSSTRAKVNTGELFF. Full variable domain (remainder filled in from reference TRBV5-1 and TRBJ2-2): KAGVTQTPRYLIKTRGQQVTLSCSPISGHRSVSWYQQTPGQGLQFLFEYFSETQRNKGNFPGRFSGRQFSNSRSEMNVSTLELGDSALYLCASSSTRAKVNTGELFFGEGSRLTVL.

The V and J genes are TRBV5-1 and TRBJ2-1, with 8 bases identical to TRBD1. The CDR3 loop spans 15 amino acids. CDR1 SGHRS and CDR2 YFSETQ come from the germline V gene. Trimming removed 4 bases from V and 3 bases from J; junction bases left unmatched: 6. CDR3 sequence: CASSEGQANYNEQFF. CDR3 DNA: TGCGCCAGCAGCGAGGGACAGGCTAACTACAATGAGCAGTTCTTC.

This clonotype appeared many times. CDR3 DNA: TGTGCCAGCAGCGGCAGGGCTAACTATGGCTACACCTTC. Translating it yields CASSGRANYGYTF. The V call is TRBV9, the J call TRBJ1-2, with TRBD1 as a possible D gene (5 bases). Looked up from germline, CDR1 is SGDLS and CDR2 is YYNGEE. Trimming took off 3 bases at V and 0 bases at J, with 6 bases between the two ends. The CDR3 is made up of 13 amino acids.

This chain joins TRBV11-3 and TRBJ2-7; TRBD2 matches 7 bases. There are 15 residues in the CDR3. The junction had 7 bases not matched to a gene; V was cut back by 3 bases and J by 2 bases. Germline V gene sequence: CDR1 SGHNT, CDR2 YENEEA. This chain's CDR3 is CASSLGRESPYEQYF. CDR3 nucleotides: TGTGCCAGCAGCTTGGGGCGGGAGTCCCCCTACGAGCAGTACTTC.

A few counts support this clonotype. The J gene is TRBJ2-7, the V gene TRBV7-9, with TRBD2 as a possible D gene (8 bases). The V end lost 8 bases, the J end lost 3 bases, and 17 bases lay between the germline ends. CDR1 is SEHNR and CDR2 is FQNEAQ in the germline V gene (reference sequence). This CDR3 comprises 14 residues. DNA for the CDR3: TGTGCCAGCGAGGGGGCTAGCGGGTACTACGAGCAGTACTTC. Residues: CASEGASGYYEQYF. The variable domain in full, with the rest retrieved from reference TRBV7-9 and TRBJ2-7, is DTGVSQNPRHKITKRGQNVTFRCDPISEHNRLYWYRQTLGQGPEFLTYFQNEAQLEKSRLLSDRFSAERPKGSFSTLEIQRTEQGDSAMYLCASEGASGYYEQYFGPGTRLTVT.

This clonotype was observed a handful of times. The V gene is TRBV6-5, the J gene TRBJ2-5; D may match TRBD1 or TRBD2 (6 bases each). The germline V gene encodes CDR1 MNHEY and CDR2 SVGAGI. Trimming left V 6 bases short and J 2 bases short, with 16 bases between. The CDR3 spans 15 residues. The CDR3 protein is CASSSTGAGQETQYF. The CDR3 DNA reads TGTGCCAGCAGCTCAACGGGGGCAGGGCAAGAGACCCAGTACTTC.

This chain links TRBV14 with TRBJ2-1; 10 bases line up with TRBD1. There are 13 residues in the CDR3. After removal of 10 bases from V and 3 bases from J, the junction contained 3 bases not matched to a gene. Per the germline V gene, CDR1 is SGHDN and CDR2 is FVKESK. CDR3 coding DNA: TGTGCCACCCGGACAGGGGGCTACAATGAGCAGTTCTTC. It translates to CATRTGGYNEQFF. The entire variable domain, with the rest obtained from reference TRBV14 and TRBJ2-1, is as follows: EAGVTQFPSHSVIEKGQTVTLRCDPISGHDNLYWYRRVMGKEIKFLLHFVKESKQDESGMPNNRFLAERTGGTYSTLKVQPAELEDSGVYFCATRTGGYNEQFFGPGTRLTVL.

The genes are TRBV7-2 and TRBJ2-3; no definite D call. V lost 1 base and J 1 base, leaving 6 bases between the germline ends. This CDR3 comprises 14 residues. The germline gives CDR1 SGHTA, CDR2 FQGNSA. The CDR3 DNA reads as TGTGCCAGCAGCTTAGACTGGGGCACAGATACGCAGTATTTT. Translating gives CASSLDWGTDTQYF.

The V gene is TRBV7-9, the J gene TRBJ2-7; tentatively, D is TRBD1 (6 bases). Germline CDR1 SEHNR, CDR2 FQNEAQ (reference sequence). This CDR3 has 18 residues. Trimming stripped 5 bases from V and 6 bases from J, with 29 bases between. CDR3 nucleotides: TGTGCCAGCAGCCCTCAGGGGCTTTCGGCTCGTCTTACGGGCGAGCAGTACTTC. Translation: CASSPQGLSARLTGEQYF. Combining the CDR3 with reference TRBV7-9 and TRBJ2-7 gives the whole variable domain DTGVSQNPRHKITKRGQNVTFRCDPISEHNRLYWYRQTLGQGPEFLTYFQNEAQLEKSRLLSDRFSAERPKGSFSTLEIQRTEQGDSAMYLCASSPQGLSARLTGEQYFGPGTRLTVT.